Presented here are 20 T cell receptor beta chains from one specimen sequenced in a study of shared clonotypes between healthy human individuals. Libraries were prepared by immunoSEQ multiplex PCR; TCRdb keeps only in-frame clonotypes and omits some of them. The sample lists more than 400,000 clones, 81% seen once, with 12% in the top ten. The sequenced sample consisted of PBMCs. These receptors were collected from a middle-aged woman in good health. Some clones in this sample may be carry-over from other donors' samples.

The chain is built from TRBV11-2 and TRBJ2-2, with D perhaps matching TRBD1 (6 bases). Germline V gene data show CDR1 as SGHAT and CDR2 as FQNNGV. V lost 5 bases and J 3 bases, leaving 16 bases between the germline ends. The CDR3 extends over 16 amino acids. The DNA of the CDR3 is TGTGCCAGCAGCACATTACAGGGACGGGACACCGGGGAGCTGTTTTTT. Translating it yields CASSTLQGRDTGELFF.

This clone was picked up one time. The gene calls are TRBV18 and TRBJ1-5; TRBD1 might be the D (5 bases). Germline V gene data show CDR1 as KGHSH and CDR2 as LQKENI. Deletions cut 4 bases from V and 4 bases from J, with 14 bases between. The CDR3 covers 15 residues. CDR3 loop: CASSRTIAGNQPQHF. In DNA form, the CDR3 reads TGTGCCAGCTCACGGACAATCGCTGGGAATCAGCCCCAGCATTTT.

On this clone: A far bigger clonotype differs at one base, so this is likely a read error. The J gene is TRBJ1-2, the V gene TRBV19, with 8 bases identical to TRBD1. The germline CDR1 and CDR2 sequences are LNHDA and SQIVND (reference sequence). V lost 7 bases and J lost 8; bases outside the gene matches: 12. CDR3 length: 14 residues. This CDR3 is CASIPAWTGNGYTF. CDR3 in DNA: TGTGCCAGTATCCCAGCCTGGACAGGGAACGGCTACACCTTC.

This chain links TRBV7-9 with TRBJ1-1; D call uncertain. The CDR3 loop spans 13 amino acids. Trimming pared 7 bases from V and 3 bases from J, leaving 12 bases between. Looked up from germline, CDR1 is SEHNR and CDR2 is FQNEAQ (reference sequence). For the CDR3, the DNA is TGTGCCAGCAACACGTTCGGGGACACTGAAGCTTTCTTT. Its translation is CASNTFGDTEAFF. Together with reference TRBV7-9 and TRBJ1-1, the CDR3 gives the full variable domain: DTGVSQNPRHKITKRGQNVTFRCDPISEHNRLYWYRQTLGQGPEFLTYFQNEAQLEKSRLLSDRFSAERPKGSFSTLEIQRTEQGDSAMYLCASNTFGDTEAFFGQGTRLTVV.

The chain carries TRBV2 and TRBJ2-1; TRBD2 matches 12 bases. This CDR3 contains 14 residues. Germline loops: CDR1 SNHLY, CDR2 FYNNEI. The V segment lost 9 bases and the J segment 5 bases; nucleotides outside the gene matches: 5. CDR3 sequence (DNA): TGTGCCAGTGGACTAGCGGGACTTAACAATGAGCAGTTCTTC. Amino acids: CASGLAGLNNEQFF.

V gene TRBV30 combines with J gene TRBJ2-3; 11 bases match TRBD2. Looked up from germline, CDR1 is GTSNPN and CDR2 is SVGIG (reference sequence). With 8 bases clipped from V and 4 bases from J, the junction kept 8 bases outside the gene matches. This CDR3 has 14 residues. CDR3 DNA: TGTGCCCTAGGACTAGCGGGCAGGGCAGATACGCAGTATTTT. As protein: CALGLAGRADTQYF.

Concerning this clone itself: It differs at one base from a far larger clone, so likely a read error. The genes are TRBV4-1 and TRBJ1-5; no definite D call. The CDR3 runs to 16 residues. CDR1 MGHRA and CDR2 YSYEKL come from the germline V gene. CDR3 coding DNA: TGCGCCAGCAGCCAAGATCCCCCGGGAAGCAATCGGCCCCAGCATTTT. This codes for CASSQDPPGSNRPQHF.

As to this clone: It differs at one base from a far larger clone, so likely a read error. The genes are TRBV25-1 and TRBJ2-5; D not resolved. Deletions cut 3 bases from V and 3 bases from J, with 11 bases between. CDR3 length equals 14 residues. CDR1 is MGHDK, CDR2 SYGVNS, per germline. The CDR3 coding sequence is TGTGCCAGCAGTGAGGCAGTGTACAAAGAGACCCAGTACTTC. Translation gives CASSEAVYKETQYF. The full variable domain, completed using reference TRBV25-1 and TRBJ2-5, is EADIYQTPRYLVIGTGKKITLECSQTMGHDKMYWYQQDPGMELHLIHYSYGVNSTEKGDLSSESTVSRIRTEHFPLTLESARPSHTSQYLCASSEAVYKETQYFGPGTRLLVL.

About this clone itself: At one end, the junction sequence differs from germline, possibly due to a read error. The chain combines TRBV19 with TRBJ1-1; unclear D gene. Germline-derived CDR1 and CDR2 are LNHDA and SQIVND (reference sequence). There are 15 residues in the CDR3. This chain's CDR3 is CASSIWSSEVTEAFF. CDR3 coding DNA: TGTGCCAGTAGTATATGGTCGTCGGAGGTCACTGAAGCCTTCTTT.

To note about this clone: A read error likely explains this, since a far larger clone differs by one base. The CDR3 sequence is CASSADISYEQYF. For the CDR3, the DNA is TGCGCCAGTTCGGCGGATATCTCCTACGAGCAGTACTTC. The chain uses TRBV5-1 and TRBJ2-5, with unresolved D. The closer fit of TRBJ2-7 to the DNA end suggests the J call may be wrong. The CDR3 has 13 amino acids. Germline values: CDR1 SGHRS, CDR2 YFSETQ.

The gene calls are TRBV6-7 and TRBJ2-7, with TRBD2 matching 11 bases. TRBV6-7 carries the ORF label, with uncertain function. V trimming: 6 bases; J trimming: 4 bases; junction bases outside the gene matches: 8. The CDR3 length is 15 residues. In DNA form, the CDR3 reads TGTGCCAGCAGATATACTAGCGGGAGATCATACGAGCAGTACTTC. This gives the protein CASRYTSGRSYEQYF.

This clone occurred once. The chain is built from TRBV10-3 and TRBJ1-4; 10 bases align to TRBD1. The CDR3 covers 14 residues. Germline lookup yields CDR1 ENHRY and CDR2 SYGVKD. V lost 6 bases, J lost 8 bases, and 6 bases stayed unmatched. The CDR3 bases are TGTGCCATCAGCGCGGGACAGGGGAGGGAAAAACTGTTTTTT. As protein: CAISAGQGREKLFF.

The rearrangement uses TRBV19 and TRBJ1-2, with unresolved D. V lost 3 bases, J lost 6 bases, and 23 bases lay in between. Germline values: CDR1 LNHDA, CDR2 SQIVND (reference sequence). The CDR3 is 17 residues long. This chain's CDR3 is CASSILVGGEGVDGYTF. The CDR3 nucleotides are TGTGCCAGTAGTATTCTAGTAGGTGGGGAAGGAGTAGATGGCTACACCTTC.

Worth noting for this clone: The sample has other DNA sequences that encode this CDR3 too. The rearrangement joins TRBV30 to TRBJ2-3; D may be TRBD2 (6 bases). Germline CDR1 reads GTSNPN; CDR2 reads SVGIG (reference sequence). The CDR3 sequence is 14 residues long. With 0 bases removed from V and 0 bases from J, the gap between germline ends came to 7 bases. CDR3 sequence (DNA): TGTGCCTGGAGTGTAGGAGGGAGCACAGATACGCAGTATTTT. It specifies CAWSVGGSTDTQYF.

This chain links TRBV18 with TRBJ1-2, with D unclear. From germline, CDR1 is KGHSH and CDR2 LQKENI. CDR3 size: 13 residues. Trimming left V 2 bases short and J 5 bases short, with 9 bases between. The CDR3 coding sequence is TGTGCCAGCTCACCATCGGACCAGTATGGCTACACCTTC. It specifies CASSPSDQYGYTF. The entire variable domain, with the rest obtained from reference TRBV18 and TRBJ1-2, is as follows: NAGVMQNPRHLVRRRGQEARLRCSPMKGHSHVYWYRQLPEEGLKFMVYLQKENIIDESGMPKERFSAEFPKEGPSILRIQQVVRGDSAAYFCASSPSDQYGYTFGSGTRLTVV.

This rearrangement joins TRBV7-9 to TRBJ2-4, with 10 bases aligning to TRBD1. Per the germline V gene, CDR1 is SEHNR and CDR2 is FQNEAQ (reference sequence). This CDR3 has 15 residues. Germline trimming cut 0 bases from V and 4 bases from J; bases unmatched to any gene: 0. The CDR3 sequence is CASSLADRGKNIQYF. CDR3 nucleotide sequence: TGTGCCAGCAGCTTAGCGGACAGGGGGAAAAACATTCAGTACTTC. Full variable domain (missing parts from reference TRBV7-9 and TRBJ2-4): DTGVSQNPRHKITKRGQNVTFRCDPISEHNRLYWYRQTLGQGPEFLTYFQNEAQLEKSRLLSDRFSAERPKGSFSTLEIQRTEQGDSAMYLCASSLADRGKNIQYFGAGTRLSVL.

This clone was seen repeatedly, ten times or more. Other nucleotide sequences from this sample produce the same CDR3. This sequence joins TRBV5-1 and TRBJ2-5, with TRBD1 matching over 8 bases. There are 15 residues in the CDR3. V shed 3 bases, J shed 1 base, and the junction held 5 bases outside the gene matches. Germline assignment: CDR1 SGHRS and CDR2 YFSETQ. Written as DNA, the CDR3 is TGCGCCAGCAGCTCCCTTCAGGGGGCCCAAGAGACCCAGTACTTC. Its protein is CASSSLQGAQETQYF.

This clone has a handful of counts. CDR3 loop: CASRILDTQHF. CDR3 DNA: TGTGCCAGCAGGATACTGGACACCCAGCATTTT. J is TRBJ1-5 and V is TRBV2; a possible D gene is TRBD1 (5 bases). Trimming took 6 bases from V and 11 from J, leaving 11 bases between them. CDR3 length: 11 residues. CDR1 SNHLY and CDR2 FYNNEI come from the germline V gene.

This clone was found once. A far larger clone is only one base removed, so a read error is likely. Other DNA sequences in this sample translate to the same CDR3. V usage is TRBV10-3 and J usage is TRBJ2-3; 8 bases agree with TRBD2. Germline CDR1 reads ENHRY; CDR2 reads SYGVKD. The CDR3 is 13 amino acids. The DNA of the CDR3 is TGCGCCAGCAATAGCGGGAAGGCAGATACGCAGTATTTT. Its protein product is CASNSGKADTQYF.

This clone was observed many times. The genes are TRBV7-2 and TRBJ2-3, with TRBD2 matching 8 bases. V dropped 3 bases and J dropped 5; count of bases not matched to a gene: 7. Germline CDR1 SGHTA, CDR2 FQGNSA. CDR3 size: 15 residues. The CDR3 DNA reads as TGTGCCAGCAGCTTTGACGGGAGGGCCGTAGATACGCAGTATTTT. Protein product: CASSFDGRAVDTQYF.